This paragraph covers one TCR beta chain sequence. The antigen is undetermined. This PCR relied on a set of 60 Vbeta primers and 13 Jbeta primers. Only in-frame clones appear in the TCRdb table, and some are missing; sequencing was by immunoSEQ multiplex PCR. This table holds some 120,000 clones, approximately 80% found once. These data are taken from a study of cytomegalovirus exposure and HLA in healthy donors. Study results and limitations: Accurate prediction of most subjects' HLA-A and HLA-B alleles from TCR beta sequences was reported. CMV serostatus was the only recorded immune exposure for donors. Analysis was carried out at a later point, and it linked a missense DCLRE1C variant to TCR beta V- and J-gene trimming.

Germline assignment: CDR1 LNHDA and CDR2 SQIVND (reference sequence). The CDR3 has 19 residues. J lost 1 base, V lost 5 bases, and 15 bases had no gene match. Sequenced input: PBMCs. The TCR sequence derives from a man in his thirties or forties in good health and CMV-seropositive. The chain recombines TRBV19 with TRBJ1-5; 9 nucleotides match TRBD1. CDR3: CASSLVRGQGGGSNQPQHF. In nucleotides, the CDR3 is TGTGCCAGTAGTTTGGTTCGGGGACAGGGAGGTGGGAGCAATCAGCCCCAGCATTTT.